This T cell receptor (beta chain) was sequenced for a study of blood T cell repertoires in COVID-19. Study summary: The cDNA or gDNA used as material had been derived from T cells, B-cell-depleted T cells, or PBMCs.

Per the original methods: Estimates of nucleated cell counts were drawn from the amplification of reference gene primers. TCRdb keeps only in-frame clones here, not all; method: immunoSEQ multiplex PCR. The V and J calls and clone size were taken over from that table, and D and trimming were inferred from the DNA. The sample holds some 200,000 clones; approximately 87% are singletons and the top ten take about 1%. The CDR3 contains 14 residues. Germline V gene data show CDR1 as MNHEY and CDR2 as SVGAGI. The ends lost 5 bases at V and 4 bases at J; junction bases unmatched: 3. The chain employs TRBV6-5 and TRBJ1-4; TRBD1 matches at 8 bases. The sequenced sample consisted of peripheral blood. This clonotype was obtained from a woman aged 18 to 35 who had recovered from COVID-19. The CDR3 nucleotides read TGTGCCAGCAGTCCAGGGGGCGGTAATGAAAAACTGTTTTTT. Translating it yields CASSPGGGNEKLFF.